The 16 T cell receptor beta chains presented below share a single source sample, sequenced in a study of blood T cell repertoires in COVID-19. The table came from immunoSEQ multiplex PCR; TCRdb's copy has only in-frame clones and leaves some out. The data hold 150,000 to 200,000 clones, with around nine tenths observed a single time. The sequenced sample consisted of peripheral blood. Receptors originate from a man aged 55 to 70 with active or convalescent COVID-19.

The V gene is TRBV7-2, the J gene TRBJ1-3; D perhaps matches TRBD1 (6 bases). CDR1 and CDR2 (germline): SGHTA, FQGNSA. Trimming cost V 7 bases and J 0 bases, with 10 bases left between them. This CDR3 spans 14 amino acids. The CDR3, as DNA: TGTGCCAGCACACAGGGTCCCTCTGGAAACACCATATATTTT. This translates into CASTQGPSGNTIYF.

CDR3 in DNA: TGTGCCAGCAGTTACTACGGGGGGACTGATAATGAAAAACTGTTTTTT. This translates into CASSYYGGTDNEKLFF. The rearrangement uses TRBV6-5 and TRBJ1-4, with TRBD1 as a possible D gene (5 bases). Per germline, CDR1 MNHEY and CDR2 SVGAGI. The CDR3 consists of 16 residues. V was clipped by 1 base and J by 4 bases, with 13 bases between them.

The rearrangement links TRBV9 to TRBJ2-6; possibly TRBD1 for D (6 bases). V was trimmed by 0 bases and J by 1 base, leaving 14 bases between them. CDR3 size: 18 residues. Germline V gives CDR1 SGDLS, CDR2 YYNGEE. CDR3 in DNA: TGTGCCAGCAGCGTAGCTATAGAGGGGGTATCTGGGGCCAACGTCCTGACTTTC. This codes for CASSVAIEGVSGANVLTF.

The rearrangement links TRBV3-1 (or the pseudogene TRBV3-2) to TRBJ2-5; the D gene is possibly TRBD1 (7 bases). The CDR3 is 16 amino acids. Germline loops: CDR1 LGHDT, CDR2 YNNKEL (reference sequence). Trimming took off 0 bases at V and 5 bases at J, with 16 bases between the two ends. CDR3 in DNA: TGTGCCAGCAGCCAAGATACGGCAGGGGGGCGGGAGACCCAGTACTTC. This codes for CASSQDTAGGRETQYF.

This clone has a single count. The rearrangement joins TRBV18 to TRBJ1-6, with 10 bases lining up with TRBD1. The V segment lost 1 base and the J segment 7 bases; nucleotides outside the gene matches: 4. Germline V CDR1 and CDR2: KGHSH, LQKENI. The CDR3 extends over 16 amino acids. The CDR3 here is CASSPLPGQGNSPLHF. In DNA form, the CDR3 reads TGTGCCAGCTCACCACTCCCGGGACAGGGGAATTCACCCCTCCACTTT.

The chain joins TRBV7-8 to TRBJ1-5; 8 bases map to TRBD1. There are 16 residues in the CDR3. From germline, CDR1 is SGHVS and CDR2 FQNEAQ. V lost 6 bases, J lost 5 bases, and 12 bases stayed unmatched. The CDR3: CASRKGQGAMDQPQHF. CDR3 nucleotides: TGTGCCAGCAGAAAAGGACAGGGAGCGATGGATCAGCCCCAGCATTTT.

This chain uses TRBV11-2 with TRBJ2-5; D remains ambiguous. V lost 1 base and J lost 3, with 6 bases in between. CDR3 length: 13 residues. Per the germline V gene, CDR1 is SGHAT and CDR2 is FQNNGV. The CDR3 DNA follows: TGTGCCAGCAGCTTAGCTTCGGAAGAGACCCAGTACTTC. It codes for CASSLASEETQYF.

This clone appeared once. The chain links TRBV13 to TRBJ1-4; 7 bases are a match to TRBD1. From germline, CDR1 is PRHDT and CDR2 FYEKMQ (reference sequence). The CDR3 length is 15 residues. J was trimmed by 5 bases and V by 5 bases; bases with no gene match: 8. The CDR3 sequence: CASSLWTGGNEKLFF. CDR3 sequence (DNA): TGTGCCAGCAGCCTATGGACAGGCGGAAATGAAAAACTGTTTTTT. Based on the CDR3 plus reference TRBV13 and TRBJ1-4, the full variable domain is AAGVIQSPRHLIKEKRETATLKCYPIPRHDTVYWYQQGPGQDPQFLISFYEKMQSDKGSIPDRFSAQQFSDYHSELNMSSLELGDSALYFCASSLWTGGNEKLFFGSGTQLSVL.

This chain links TRBV5-4 with TRBJ2-3; 9 bases are shared with TRBD2. Trimming removed 0 bases from V and 2 bases from J; junction bases left unmatched: 10. The CDR3 totals 18 residues. Germline-derived CDR1 and CDR2 are SGHNT and YYREEE (reference sequence). CDR3 sequence (DNA): TGTGCCAGCAGCTTGGGGTTGACTAGCGGCTTTTTCACAGATACGCAGTATTTT. Encoded protein: CASSLGLTSGFFTDTQYF.

The CDR3 reads CASSLFGASSYNSPLHF. In nucleotides, the CDR3 is TGTGCCAGCAGTTTATTTGGGGCTAGCTCCTATAATTCACCCCTCCACTTT. The rearrangement links TRBV27 to TRBJ1-6; D possibly corresponds to TRBD1 (5 bases). Per the germline V gene, CDR1 is MNHEY and CDR2 is SMNVEV (reference sequence). V was shortened by 1 base and J by 0 bases, with 10 bases between the two germline ends. The CDR3 contains 17 residues.

This sequence joins TRBV5-1 and TRBJ2-7; D may be TRBD1 (5 bases). Germline V gene lookup returns CDR1 SGHRS and CDR2 YFSETQ. The CDR3 is made up of 16 amino acids. V dropped 0 bases and J dropped 0 bases, with 13 bases sitting between them. DNA of the CDR3: TGCGCCAGCAGCTTGGGGTACAGGCCGAGCTCCTACGAGCAGTACTTC. Translation gives CASSLGYRPSSYEQYF.

The CDR3 nucleotides are TGTGCCAGCACCAGAGGAGAGCTTAGCAATCAGCCCCAGCATTTT. Amino acid sequence: CASTRGELSNQPQHF. The chain joins TRBV5-6 to TRBJ1-5; no clear D. The V end was cut by 6 bases, the J end by 0 bases, with 13 bases between. CDR1 is SGHDT, CDR2 YYEEEE, per germline. CDR3 size: 15 residues. The full variable domain, in which reference TRBV5-6 and TRBJ1-5 provide the parts outside the CDR3, is DAGVTQSPTHLIKTRGQQVTLRCSPKSGHDTVSWYQQALGQGPQFIFQYYEEEERQRGNFPDRFSGHQFPNYSSELNVNALLLGDSALYLCASTRGELSNQPQHFGDGTRLSIL.

Here the CDR3 DNA reads TGTGCCAGCAGTCACAGGGGAAGGTGGGGAAACACCATATATTTT. This translates into CASSHRGRWGNTIYF. The rearrangement joins TRBV6-5 to TRBJ1-3, with 7 bases identical to TRBD1. CDR3 length: 15 residues. CDR1 and CDR2 (germline): MNHEY, SVGAGI. The J segment lost 4 bases and the V segment lost 5 bases, leaving 8 bases of the junction unmatched.

The rearrangement uses TRBV6-5 and TRBJ2-7, with TRBD1 identical over 9 bases. Losses at the gene ends were 5 bases for V and 6 bases for J; bases not matched to a gene: 5. The CDR3 length is 13 residues. Germline-derived CDR1 and CDR2 are MNHEY and SVGAGI. In nucleotides, the CDR3 is TGTGCCAGCAGTATACAGGGGGCGCTCGAGCAGTACTTC. Amino acids: CASSIQGALEQYF.

The gene calls are TRBV2 and TRBJ1-1; the match to TRBD1 covers 12 bases. Looked up from germline, CDR1 is SNHLY and CDR2 is FYNNEI. V shed 5 bases, J shed 1 base, and the junction held 2 bases outside the gene matches. The CDR3 is 15 residues long. CDR3 coding DNA: TGTGCCAGCAGTCAGGGACAGGGGGCGAACACTGAAGCTTTCTTT. It is translated as CASSQGQGANTEAFF.

J is TRBJ1-1 and V is TRBV9; 7 bases agree with TRBD1. Trimming took 7 bases from V and 0 from J; bases not matched to a gene: 12. This CDR3 is built from 16 residues. Germline CDR1 reads SGDLS; CDR2 reads YYNGEE. The CDR3 DNA reads as TGTGCCAGCGGTATAGGGGGCGCCCAAATGAACACTGAAGCTTTCTTT. Residues: CASGIGGAQMNTEAFF.